This TCR beta chain was profiled in a study of blood T cell repertoires in COVID-19. Measured with immunoSEQ multiplex PCR; TCRdb has only the in-frame clones, and not every one. Of around 140,000 clones detected, roughly 90% appear once; the ten largest clones hold under 4.5%. In germline, CDR1 is MNHNY, CDR2 SVGAGI (reference sequence). V was cut by 4 bases and J by 3 bases, with 9 bases left in between. The length of the CDR3 is 14 residues. This receptor was identified in a man aged 45-65 years who had recovered from COVID-19. The sequenced sample was PBMCs or T cells enriched from blood (not recorded which). The V and J genes are TRBV6-6 and TRBJ1-4, with D unclear. CDR3 residues: CASSLADSNEKLFF. DNA of the CDR3: TGTGCCAGCAGTTTGGCAGATTCTAATGAAAAACTGTTTTTT.